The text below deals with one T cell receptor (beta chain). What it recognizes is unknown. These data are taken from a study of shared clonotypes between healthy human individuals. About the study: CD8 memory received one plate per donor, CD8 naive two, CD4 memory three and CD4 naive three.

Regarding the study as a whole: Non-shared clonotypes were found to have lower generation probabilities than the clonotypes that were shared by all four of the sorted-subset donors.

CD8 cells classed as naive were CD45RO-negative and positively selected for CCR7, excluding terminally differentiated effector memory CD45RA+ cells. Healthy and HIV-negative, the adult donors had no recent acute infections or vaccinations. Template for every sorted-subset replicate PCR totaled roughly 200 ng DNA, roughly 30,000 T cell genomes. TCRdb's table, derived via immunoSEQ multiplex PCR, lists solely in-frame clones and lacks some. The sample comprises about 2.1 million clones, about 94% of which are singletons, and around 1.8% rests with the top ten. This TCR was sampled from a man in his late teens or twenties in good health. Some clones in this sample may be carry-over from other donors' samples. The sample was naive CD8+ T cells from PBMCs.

The CDR3, as DNA: TGTGCCAGCAGTTTGCGGGGGGCCCTAGGCTATGGCTACACCTTC. As protein: CASSLRGALGYGYTF. The chain is built from TRBV27 and TRBJ1-2, with D maybe TRBD1 (6 bases). V dropped 3 bases and J dropped 4 bases, with 15 bases sitting between them. CDR3 length: 15 amino acids. Germline CDR1 reads MNHEY; CDR2 reads SMNVEV (reference sequence).